These 18 T cell receptor beta chains were sequenced from one sample in a study of vaccination and CD4 T cells after COVID-19. From the PCR reads, TCRdb called clonotypes with MiXCR, one entry per CDR3 protein. This table has tens of thousands of distinct CDR3 sequences, about three fifths appearing once. Sample: CD4+ T cells from blood, taken before SARS-CoV-2 vaccination. The receptors come from a human donor who had recovered from COVID-19.

This chain joins TRBV7-2 and TRBJ2-7; 8 nucleotides line up with TRBD1. This CDR3 has 15 amino acids. Unmatched junction bases numbered 6, after V lost 3 bases and J lost 2 bases. Germline V gene lookup returns CDR1 SGHTA and CDR2 FQGNSA. The CDR3 reads CASSFGQGETYEQYF. As DNA, the CDR3 is TGTGCCAGCAGCTTCGGACAGGGCGAAACCTACGAGCAGTACTTC.

This rearrangement joins TRBV12-3 or TRBV12-4 to TRBJ2-2; D gene uncertain. This CDR3 is built from 14 residues. CDR3 protein: CATWAAGNTGELFF. In DNA form, the CDR3 reads TGTGCTACCTGGGCCGCAGGGAACACCGGGGAGCTGTTTTTT.

The gene calls are TRBV12-5 and TRBJ1-2; no clear D gene. The CDR3 is made up of 13 amino acids. In germline, CDR1 is LGHNT, CDR2 FRNRAP. Trimming cost V 7 bases and J 4 bases, with 13 bases left between them. CDR3 DNA sequence: TGTGCTAGTGCTCTCCGACGGATCTATGGCTACACCTTC. Its protein product is CASALRRIYGYTF.

The chain employs TRBV1 and TRBJ1-2; TRBD1 is taken as the D call from the table, unchecked against the DNA. TRBV1 is a known pseudogene. CDR3 length: 17 residues. Here the CDR3 DNA reads TGCACCAGCAGCCAGCAAGACAGGGTTGAGGGCTACTATGGCTACACCTTC. It is translated as CTSSQQDRVEGYYGYTF.

This clonotype was seen just once. V and J are TRBV7-9 and TRBJ2-5; D is undetermined. The CDR3 has 15 amino acids. CDR1 is SEHNR, CDR2 FQNEAQ, per germline (reference sequence). V dropped 0 bases and J dropped 1 base, with 9 bases sitting between them. CDR3 DNA sequence: TGTGCCAGCAGCTTAGCGCAAGGTGCCCAAGAGACCCAGTACTTC. Translated: CASSLAQGAQETQYF.

The table lists this clonotype with a few counts. The gene calls are TRBV6-1 and TRBJ1-1; 8 bases fit TRBD1. After removal of 7 bases from V and 0 bases from J, the junction contained 4 bases not matched to a gene. Per germline, CDR1 MNHNS and CDR2 SASEGT. This CDR3 has 14 residues. This chain's CDR3 is CASTPGGMNTEAFF. The CDR3 coding sequence is TGTGCCAGCACCCCAGGGGGCATGAACACTGAAGCTTTCTTT.

This clonotype occurred a few times. The chain carries TRBV6-1 and TRBJ2-3, with 7 bases identical to TRBD2. The germline gives CDR1 MNHNS, CDR2 SASEGT. This CDR3 is 13 amino acids long. After removal of 10 bases from V and 4 bases from J, the junction contained 8 bases not matched to a gene. This CDR3 is CATGAGVPDTQYF. DNA of the CDR3: TGTGCCACTGGGGCGGGAGTCCCAGATACGCAGTATTTT.

V is TRBV15 and J is TRBJ1-6, with a tentative D call TRBD1 (6 bases). The CDR3 has 13 amino acids. Germline assignment: CDR1 LNHNV and CDR2 YYDKDF (reference sequence). V lost 5 bases, J lost 8 bases, and 10 bases lay in between. The CDR3 DNA reads as TGTGCCACCAGCGGTACAGGGTATTCACCCCTCCACTTT. This codes for CATSGTGYSPLHF.

The sample holds one count of this clonotype. The chain links TRBV7-2 to TRBJ2-7; 9 positions agree with TRBD2. With 2 bases clipped from V and 0 bases from J, the junction kept 2 bases outside the gene matches. The CDR3 has 15 amino acids. Per the germline V gene, CDR1 is SGHTA and CDR2 is FQGNSA. The CDR3 region is CASSLSGRSSYEQYF. Written as DNA, the CDR3 is TGTGCCAGCAGCTTAAGCGGGAGGAGCTCCTACGAGCAGTACTTC. The full variable domain, its missing parts supplied by reference TRBV7-2 and TRBJ2-7, is GAGVSQSPSNKVTEKGKDVELRCDPISGHTALYWYRQSLGQGLEFLIYFQGNSAPDKSGLPSDRFSAERTGGSVSTLTIQRTQQEDSAVYLCASSLSGRSSYEQYFGPGTRLTVT.

This chain uses TRBV14 with TRBJ1-6, with 8 bases identical to TRBD1. This CDR3 has 15 residues. J was trimmed by 8 bases and V by 3 bases; bases with no gene match: 6. Germline V lookup: CDR1 SGHDN, CDR2 FVKESK. CDR3 protein: CASSQPGQAYSPLHF. The DNA for the CDR3 is TGTGCCAGCAGCCAGCCGGGACAGGCTTATTCACCCCTCCACTTT.

This sequence joins TRBV2 and TRBJ1-2; D gene uncertain. Germline V lookup: CDR1 SNHLY, CDR2 FYNNEI. With 6 bases removed from V and 2 bases from J, the gap between germline ends came to 13 bases. The CDR3 has 14 amino acids. Here the CDR3 DNA reads TGTGCCAGCAGAGGCCGGCTACTAAACTATGGCTACACCTTC. It is translated as CASRGRLLNYGYTF.

This clonotype was detected a few times. This chain uses TRBV7-2 with TRBJ1-6; D is uncertain. V lost 4 bases and J lost 10, with 17 bases in between. In germline, CDR1 is SGHTA, CDR2 FQGNSA. The CDR3 has 15 residues. CDR3 bases: TGTGCCAGCAGCTACGGAACCGTTATTGGGTCACCCCTCCACTTT. Encoded protein: CASSYGTVIGSPLHF.

The rearrangement links TRBV7-9 to TRBJ1-5; D uncertain. This CDR3 has 13 residues. Germline CDR1 is SEHNR and CDR2 is FQNEAQ (reference sequence). V shed 4 bases and J shed 0 bases, with 4 bases lying between them. The CDR3 DNA follows: TGTGCCAGCAGCTCCTCTAGCAATCAGCCCCAGCATTTT. Protein sequence: CASSSSSNQPQHF.

CDR3 sequence reads: CSARAPSQRTDTQYF. The CDR3 DNA follows: TGCAGTGCTAGAGCCCCAAGCCAGCGCACAGATACGCAGTATTTT. V and J are TRBV20-1 and TRBJ2-3; D uncertain. The V gene lost 1 base and the J gene lost 1 base, with 12 bases spanning the gap. Germline CDR1 is DFQATT and CDR2 is SNEGSKA (reference sequence). The CDR3 consists of 15 residues.

The chain joins TRBV5-8 to TRBJ2-3; tentatively, D is TRBD2 (6 bases). This CDR3 has 13 amino acids. Germline values: CDR1 SGHTS, CDR2 YDEGEE. With 4 bases removed from V and 4 bases from J, the gap between germline ends came to 10 bases. DNA of the CDR3: TGTGCCAGCAGCAGGGACTCGTCAGATACGCAGTATTTT. It codes for CASSRDSSDTQYF.

This chain uses TRBV10-3 with TRBJ1-5; D might be TRBD1 (6 bases). Germline CDR1 ENHRY, CDR2 SYGVKD. The CDR3 consists of 15 residues. The V end was cut by 5 bases, the J end by 2 bases, with 13 bases between. CDR3 sequence (DNA): TGTGCCATCAGTTCGGGGGCTTTTGGCAATCAGCCCCAGCATTTT. As protein: CAISSGAFGNQPQHF.

The chain has TRBV6-5 and TRBJ1-1; 7 bases are shared with TRBD1. The germline V gene encodes CDR1 MNHEY and CDR2 SVGAGI. The CDR3 is made up of 14 amino acids. Trimming took 2 bases from V and 6 from J; bases not matched to a gene: 6. Here the CDR3 DNA reads TGTGCCAGCAGTTACGAGGGGGCGAGAGCTGAAGCTTTCTTT. It yields the protein CASSYEGARAEAFF.

The CDR3 coding sequence is TGTGCCAGCAGTGAAGGGACGGCCAGGGGGAGGTTATCCGAGCAGTACTTC. It is translated as CASSEGTARGRLSEQYF. The chain joins TRBV2 to TRBJ2-7; D perhaps matches TRBD1 (7 bases). This CDR3 region has 17 residues. Trimming removed 1 base at V and 6 bases at J, with 22 bases between. Germline V CDR1 and CDR2: SNHLY, FYNNEI.